This T cell receptor (beta chain) originates from a study of T cell changes during pregnancy in multiple sclerosis. Unmatched junction bases numbered 10, after V lost 6 bases and J lost 8 bases. The germline CDR1 and CDR2 sequences are MNHEY and SMNVEV (reference sequence). The CDR3 is 14 amino acids. Clones were sequenced by immunoSEQ multiplex PCR, and TCRdb holds only the in-frame ones, with some missing. The data contain tens of thousands of clones, around nine tenths of them seen just once; the ten biggest clones take up roughly 5.5%. The sample was CD8+ T cells from peripheral blood mononuclear cells, taken in the second trimester of pregnancy. The chain couples TRBV27 to TRBJ1-2; TRBD1 aligns across 9 bases. The sequence derives from a female donor in good health, enrolled as a control in a pregnancy study. In DNA form, the CDR3 reads TGTGCCAGCAGCCCGAACCGACAGGGGGACGGCTACACCTTC. Protein product: CASSPNRQGDGYTF.